Following are 3 T cell receptor beta chains from one sample sequenced in a study of PD-1 blockade in classical Hodgkin lymphoma. Time point denoted: newly diagnosed, previously untreated cHL patient sample. The data were produced by immunoSEQ multiplex PCR, yet TCRdb's version contains in-frame clones alone and is incomplete. The sample shows 15,000 to 20,000 clones, around 87% of them seen only once. The sequenced sample consisted of peripheral blood mononuclear cells (PBMCs). Receptor source: a human donor with classical Hodgkin lymphoma.

This clone was found once. This chain links TRBV18 with TRBJ2-7, with D hard to call. V dropped 5 bases and J dropped 1 base, with 12 bases sitting between them. The V gene's germline CDR1 is KGHSH and CDR2 LQKENI. CDR3 size: 14 residues. CDR3 protein: CASSSNMPSYEQYF. The CDR3, as DNA: TGTGCCAGCTCAAGCAACATGCCGTCCTACGAGCAGTACTTC.

V is TRBV7-6 and J is TRBJ2-3; 7 bases agree with TRBD1. The CDR3 is 15 residues long. Losses at the gene ends were 6 bases for V and 0 bases for J; bases not matched to a gene: 6. The V gene's germline CDR1 is SGHVS and CDR2 FNYEAQ. CDR3 in amino acids: CASRPGQESTDTQYF. The CDR3 DNA is TGTGCCAGCAGACCCGGACAGGAAAGCACAGATACGCAGTATTTT.

V gene TRBV7-2 combines with J gene TRBJ2-1; 10 bases match TRBD2. V lost 0 bases and J lost 3; bases outside the gene matches: 8. The CDR3 is made up of 18 amino acids. Germline values: CDR1 SGHTA, CDR2 FQGNSA. CDR3 nucleotide sequence: TGTGCCAGCAGCTTAGCTCCTACCGGGACTAGCGTCTACAATGAGCAGTTCTTC. Translating gives CASSLAPTGTSVYNEQFF.